Sequencing of this TCR beta chain was carried out in a study of blood T cell repertoires in COVID-19. Overall study context: T cells, B-cell-depleted T cells, or PBMCs provided the cDNA or gDNA that served as material.

Assignment of participants to cohorts was predicated upon participant-reported clinical history. Per the study methods: Estimation of nucleated cell counts was performed using reference gene primer amplification. Using immunoSEQ multiplex PCR, the repertoire was profiled, and TCRdb retains in-frame clones only, with some absent. V and J calls and clone size are given by that table; D and trimming were obtained from the DNA. This sample has 100,000 to 150,000 clones, with around 80% found just once. The germline gives CDR1 GTSNPN, CDR2 SVGIG (reference sequence). The V end lost 3 bases, the J end lost 5 bases, and 17 bases lay between the germline ends. This CDR3 comprises 14 residues.

This rearrangement joins TRBV30 to TRBJ2-7, with D perhaps TRBD2 (5 bases). Sequenced material: PBMCs or T cells enriched from blood (not recorded which). This clonotype was sampled from a middle-aged man with acute COVID-19. The DNA of the CDR3 is TGTGCCTGGAGGTTCCGGGGTGGTACGGACGAGCAGTACTTC. Its translation is CAWRFRGGTDEQYF.